The T cell receptor beta chain described here comes from a study of blood T cell repertoires in COVID-19. About the study: The United States, Italy and Spain were the sources of the acute and convalescent COVID-19 samples. Sources were T cells, B-cell-depleted T cells, or PBMCs; the material itself was cDNA or gDNA.

Original analysis: How many nucleated cells were present was estimated from reference gene primer amplification. Using immunoSEQ multiplex PCR, the repertoire was profiled, and TCRdb retains in-frame clones only, with some absent. Clone size and V and J calls were adopted from that table, with D and trimming inferred from the DNA. This sample has around 25,000 clones, with approximately 68% found just once. The CDR3 is made up of 14 amino acids. V shed 3 bases, J shed 9 bases, and the junction held 6 bases outside the gene matches. CDR1 DFQATT and CDR2 SNEGSKA come from the germline V gene (reference sequence).

Input material: peripheral blood. The clonotype originates from a woman over 75 with acute or convalescent COVID-19. The gene calls are TRBV20-1 and TRBJ2-3, with 13 bases lining up with TRBD2. In nucleotides, the CDR3 is TGCAGTGCTAGTCGGACTAGCGGGAGTGGCACGCAGTATTTT. Protein: CSASRTSGSGTQYF.